These 23 T cell receptor beta chains were sequenced from one sample in a study of T cells in Graves' hyperthyroidism and ophthalmopathy (dated by TCRdb to about 2019). Libraries were built with multiplex PCR. The instrument given in TCRdb is Illumina HiSeq 2000. The TCR beta CDR3 regions were amplified from the RNA transcripts. The TCR CDR3 was subjected to a first round of RT-PCR using the HTBI primer set and the Qiagen OneStep RT-PCR kit. TCRdb reran the public reads through fastp at Q25 and MiXCR, keeping productive beta chains. Each CDR3 protein gets just one entry, which takes the most common genes and DNA from the rows behind it. Recorded for this sample are about 92,000 distinct CDR3 sequences; about 51% of them occurred a single time. 27% of the sample rests with the top ten. Material: blood. Every receptor here comes from a woman aged 40 to 50 with Graves' hyperthyroidism.

This chain links TRBV6-5 with TRBJ1-3; 9 bases align to TRBD1. CDR1 MNHEY and CDR2 SVGAGI come from the germline V gene. This CDR3 contains 14 residues. V shed 3 bases and J 8 bases; nucleotides not matched to a gene: 5. DNA for the CDR3: TGTGCCAGCAGTTATGGCGGGGACAGGGACACCATATATTTT. Its translation is CASSYGGDRDTIYF.

This clonotype occurred many times. This chain joins TRBV4-1 and TRBJ2-5; 7 bases map to TRBD2. Germline V gene lookup returns CDR1 MGHRA and CDR2 YSYEKL. With V trimmed by 0 bases and J by 4 bases, 5 bases remained unmatched. The CDR3 has 15 amino acids. The CDR3, as DNA: TGCGCCAGCAGCCAAGAGGGGGGGAGGGGAGAGACCCAGTACTTC. Amino acid sequence: CASSQEGGRGETQYF.

As concerns this clonotype: A much bigger clone sits one base away, suggesting this may be a read error. The chain recombines TRBV2 with TRBJ2-2, with 7 bases matching TRBD2. The CDR3 runs to 16 residues. V dropped 11 bases and J dropped 0; count of bases not matched to a gene: 12. Germline loops: CDR1 SNHLY, CDR2 FYNNEI. The CDR3: CAGTLWDYSNTGELFF. In nucleotides, the CDR3 is TGTGCCGGCACCCTATGGGACTATTCGAACACCGGGGAGCTGTTTTTT.

The chain has TRBV24-1 and TRBJ1-1, with D unresolved. V was cut by 4 bases and J by 7 bases, with 24 bases left in between. The CDR3 loop spans 17 amino acids. Germline CDR1 and CDR2: KGHDR and SFDVKD. CDR3 amino acids: CATSEHPLRGRNNEAFF. In DNA, the CDR3 is TGTGCCACCAGTGAACACCCATTACGAGGGAGGAATAATGAAGCTTTCTTT.

The table lists this clonotype with a count of one. This chain joins TRBV4-1 and TRBJ1-2, with D tentatively TRBD1 (5 bases). Trimming shortened V by 4 bases and J by 4 bases, and 13 bases separated the two germline ends. Germline CDR1 reads MGHRA; CDR2 reads YSYEKL. The CDR3 runs 14 residues. This CDR3 reads CASSRDGGSYGYTF. The CDR3 DNA follows: TGCGCCAGCAGCCGGGACGGAGGCTCCTATGGCTACACCTTC.

The chain has TRBV7-9 and TRBJ1-4; the match to TRBD1 covers 9 bases. With 3 bases clipped from V and 12 bases from J, the junction kept 2 bases outside the gene matches. The CDR3 runs to 12 residues. The germline V gene has CDR1 SEHNR and CDR2 FQNEAQ (reference sequence). The DNA of the CDR3 is TGTGCCAGCAGCTTGGGACAGGGACAACTGTTTTTT. Encoded protein: CASSLGQGQLFF.

CDR3 DNA sequence: TGTGCCAGCAGCCCCGGGACAGGAAACACCATATATTTT. It encodes CASSPGTGNTIYF. The chain carries TRBV7-9 and TRBJ1-3; TRBD1 might be the D (6 bases). The CDR3 covers 13 residues. V was trimmed by 5 bases and J by 4 bases, leaving 9 bases between them. Per the germline V gene, CDR1 is SEHNR and CDR2 is FQNEAQ (reference sequence).

This clonotype was seen only a few times. An end of the junction differs from the germline gene, which may be a read error. The V and J genes are TRBV7-2 and TRBJ1-1; D unclear. The CDR3 is 11 residues long. Germline CDR1 is SGHTA and CDR2 is FQGNSA. CDR3 in amino acids: CASSLEYEAFF. CDR3 coding DNA: TGTGCCAGCAGTTTAGAGTATGAAGCTTTCTTT.

In this sample, this clonotype turned up many times. The V and J genes are TRBV10-3 and TRBJ2-7; the match to TRBD2 covers 12 bases. This CDR3 spans 15 amino acids. Unmatched junction bases numbered 0, after V lost 0 bases and J lost 3 bases. Per germline, CDR1 ENHRY and CDR2 SYGVKD. The CDR3 here is CAISESGLAGYEQYF. CDR3 bases: TGTGCCATCAGTGAGTCGGGACTAGCGGGCTACGAGCAGTACTTC.

A few counts support this clonotype. The J gene is TRBJ2-3, the V gene TRBV7-2; TRBD2 matches at 7 bases. The length of the CDR3 is 18 residues. CDR1 is SGHTA, CDR2 FQGNSA, per germline. V lost 5 bases and J lost 3; bases outside the gene matches: 17. DNA of the CDR3: TGTGCCAGCAGCCAAGATGGGGCCCGGCGGGAGTCTACAGATACGCAGTATTTT. Protein: CASSQDGARRESTDTQYF. Full variable domain (outside the CDR3, taken from reference TRBV7-2 and TRBJ2-3): GAGVSQSPSNKVTEKGKDVELRCDPISGHTALYWYRQSLGQGLEFLIYFQGNSAPDKSGLPSDRFSAERTGGSVSTLTIQRTQQEDSAVYLCASSQDGARRESTDTQYFGPGTRLTVL.

The chain combines TRBV15 with TRBJ1-5; D is uncertain. Trimming left V 3 bases short and J 6 bases short, with 9 bases between. There are 13 residues in the CDR3. Germline CDR1 and CDR2: LNHNV and YYDKDF (reference sequence). Written as DNA, the CDR3 is TGTGCCACCAGCAGTGAGTCGGGTCAGCCCCAGCATTTT. Translated, it gives CATSSESGQPQHF.

This clonotype was observed at least ten times. CDR3: CSAREPGQRPYEQYF. The CDR3 bases are TGCAGTGCTAGAGAGCCGGGACAGAGACCCTACGAGCAGTACTTC. This rearrangement joins TRBV20-1 to TRBJ2-7, with 7 positions matching TRBD1. V gave up 0 bases and J gave up 2 bases; unmatched junction bases: 7. Per germline, CDR1 DFQATT and CDR2 SNEGSKA (reference sequence). This CDR3 contains 15 residues.

As regards this clonotype: One base away lies a much larger clone, so this may be a sequencing read error. The genes are TRBV7-2 and TRBJ2-7; no clear D. There are 13 residues in the CDR3. The germline V gene encodes CDR1 SGHTA and CDR2 FQGNSA. CDR3 region: CVSSLAQSYEQYF. DNA of the CDR3: TGTGTCAGCAGCTTAGCCCAATCCTACGAGCAGTACTTC.

This chain connects TRBV11-3 to TRBJ2-2; D unresolved. Trimming left V 4 bases short and J 8 bases short, with 11 bases between. CDR3 length: 13 residues. The germline V gene encodes CDR1 SGHNT and CDR2 YENEEA. This chain's CDR3 is CASSSKEQGELFF. The CDR3 DNA follows: TGTGCCAGCAGCTCCAAGGAGCAGGGGGAGCTGTTTTTT.

The chain employs TRBV7-6 and TRBJ2-5; 16 bases are shared with TRBD2. Germline CDR1 and CDR2: SGHVS and FNYEAQ. This CDR3 contains 16 residues. Trimming cost V 4 bases and J 4 bases; bases outside gene matches: 3. CDR3 sequence: CASSWGLAGGLETQYF. The CDR3 nucleotides are TGTGCCAGCAGCTGGGGACTAGCGGGAGGGCTAGAGACCCAGTACTTC.

The chain recombines TRBV7-2 with TRBJ1-1, with D perhaps matching TRBD1 (5 bases). The V gene lost 11 bases and the J gene lost 4 bases, with 17 bases spanning the gap. This CDR3 is 13 amino acids long. Germline CDR1 SGHTA, CDR2 FQGNSA. For the CDR3, the DNA is TGTGCCTGGGGCACCCTATTGGGCACTGAAGCTTTCTTT. The encoded protein is CAWGTLLGTEAFF. The full variable domain, completed using reference TRBV7-2 and TRBJ1-1, is GAGVSQSPSNKVTEKGKDVELRCDPISGHTALYWYRQSLGQGLEFLIYFQGNSAPDKSGLPSDRFSAERTGGSVSTLTIQRTQQEDSAVYLCAWGTLLGTEAFFGQGTRLTVV.

The chain links TRBV20-1 to TRBJ2-7, with D unresolved. V lost 0 bases to trimming and J lost 7 bases, with 7 bases between them. The length of the CDR3 is 11 residues. From germline, CDR1 is DFQATT and CDR2 SNEGSKA (reference sequence). The CDR3 protein is CSARELKEQYF. The CDR3 bases are TGCAGTGCTAGAGAATTGAAGGAGCAGTACTTC.

The chain combines TRBV5-4 with TRBJ1-5, with 8 bases identical to TRBD1. This CDR3 has 15 amino acids. After removal of 3 bases from V and 4 bases from J, the junction contained 6 bases not matched to a gene. Germline CDR1 reads SGHNT; CDR2 reads YYREEE (reference sequence). The CDR3 here is CASSSGTGQNQPQHF. The CDR3 nucleotides read TGTGCCAGCAGCTCCGGGACAGGCCAGAATCAGCCCCAGCATTTT.

This clonotype was seen repeatedly, ten times or more. The chain is built from TRBV5-1 and TRBJ2-7, with TRBD2 matching 9 bases. The CDR3 contains 17 residues. Trimming at V came to 3 bases and at J to 0 bases, leaving 10 bases not matched to a gene. Germline V lookup: CDR1 SGHRS, CDR2 YFSETQ. CDR3 protein: CASSSSVGLASSYEQYF. CDR3 nucleotides: TGCGCCAGCAGCTCCTCGGTAGGACTAGCGAGCTCCTACGAGCAGTACTTC. The complete variable domain, with remaining parts taken from reference TRBV5-1 and TRBJ2-7, reads KAGVTQTPRYLIKTRGQQVTLSCSPISGHRSVSWYQQTPGQGLQFLFEYFSETQRNKGNFPGRFSGRQFSNSRSEMNVSTLELGDSALYLCASSSSVGLASSYEQYFGPGTRLTVT.

On this clonotype: The limits of the CDR3 on the DNA are not certain, so only TCRdb's listed CDR3 is given. The chain combines TRBV10-3 with TRBJ1-2; TRBD1 is the table's D call and was not checked against the DNA. Germline V CDR1 and CDR2: ENHRY, SYGVKD. The CDR3 is 22 amino acids long, termini counted. The CDR3 is CAIKPAGANVLTFGAGPYGYTF.

As concerns this clonotype: This CDR3 fails to terminate in the conserved phenylalanine or tryptophan, so it likely reflects a read error. V and J are TRBV7-9 and TRBJ1-3, with no clear D. The CDR3 runs 15 residues. The V gene lost 4 bases and the J gene lost 4 bases, with 14 bases spanning the gap. CDR1 and CDR2 (germline): SEHNR, FQNEAQ (reference sequence). In nucleotides, the CDR3 is TGTGCCAGCAGCTGGACTCCGCAGAGAGGAAACACCATATATTCT. This encodes CASSWTPQRGNTIYS.

This clonotype has at least ten counts. This rearrangement joins TRBV10-2 to TRBJ2-5; 7 nucleotides agree with TRBD2. J was trimmed by 4 bases and V by 7 bases; bases with no gene match: 9. CDR1 and CDR2 (germline): WSHSY, SAAADI. There are 14 residues in the CDR3. For the CDR3, the DNA is TGCGCCAGCACACTCGGGGCGGGAGTAGAGACCCAGTACTTC. Translating gives CASTLGAGVETQYF.

In regard to this clonotype: Here the CDR3 omits its conserved ending phenylalanine or tryptophan, so a read error is the likely source. The chain has TRBV7-8 and TRBJ1-2, with D possibly matching TRBD1 (5 bases). The CDR3 is 14 amino acids. V was shortened by 1 base and J by 2 bases, with 8 bases between the two germline ends. The germline CDR1 and CDR2 sequences are SGHVS and FQNEAQ. CDR3 region: CASSLGGINYGYTL. For the CDR3, the DNA is TGTGCCAGCAGCTTAGGGGGGATAAACTATGGCTACACCCTC.